These T cell receptor beta chains were read from a single sample in a study of radiation and T cells in renal cell carcinoma. Some clones are missing from TCRdb's copy, which holds only in-frame ones; the method was immunoSEQ multiplex PCR. The sample lists some 100,000 clones, 82% occurring once. This specimen was blood, taken from a patient whose treatment included radiotherapy and nephrectomy. These receptors all come from a man between 60 and 75 years old with renal cell carcinoma. Both conserved end residues are part of each CDR3. The D gene is left open where the match is weak. Some rows mark clone size as missing; the rest say once, few, many or name a class of expanded clone.

21	TRBD2	TRBV4-3	TRBJ2-7	NA	CASSQEVGLAGDPRFSYEQYF	TGCGCCAGCAGCCAAGAAGTTGGACTAGCAGGAGACCCCAGATTCTCCTACGAGCAGTACTTC
13	NA	TRBV6-1	TRBJ1-2	few	CASTGHQNYGYTF	TGTGCCAGCACGGGACACCAAAACTATGGCTACACCTTC
14	TRBD1	TRBV28	TRBJ1-5	NA	CASSLGTGFQPQHF	TGTGCCAGCAGTTTAGGGACAGGGTTTCAGCCCCAGCATTTT
16	TRBD1	TRBV4-2	TRBJ1-3	NA	CASSQDPGQGGNTIYF	TGTGCCAGCAGCCAAGACCCCGGACAGGGTGGAAACACCATATATTTT
14	NA	TRBV19	TRBJ1-1	NA	CASSMSTVATEAFF	TGTGCCAGTAGTATGAGTACAGTGGCCACTGAAGCTTTCTTT
13	NA	TRBV28	TRBJ2-6	many	CASSDSGANVLTF	TGTGCCAGTTCTGACTCTGGGGCCAACGTCCTGACTTTC
14	NA	TRBV2	TRBJ2-7	NA	CASSLNRRSYEQYF	TGTGCCAGCAGCCTTAACAGGCGATCCTACGAGCAGTACTTC
12	NA	TRBV7-3	TRBJ2-3	NA	CASSSTTDTQYF	TGTGCCAGCAGCTCTACCACAGATACGCAGTATTTT
12	NA	TRBV29-1	TRBJ1-2	NA	CSVDHDAPGYTF	TGCAGCGTTGACCATGACGCCCCTGGCTACACCTTC
12	TRBD2	TRBV29-1	TRBJ2-3	NA	CSASGGTDTQYF	TGCAGCGCTAGCGGGGGCACAGATACGCAGTATTTT
17	NA	TRBV4-1	TRBJ1-5	NA	CASSQDYETDSNQPQHF	TGCGCCAGCAGCCAAGATTACGAGACGGATAGCAATCAGCCCCAGCATTTT
11	TRBD2	TRBV20-1	TRBJ2-1	NA	CSARGPSGQFF	TGCAGTGCTAGAGGCCCTAGCGGGCAGTTCTTC
14	NA	TRBV19	TRBJ1-5	NA	CASSIGQPNQPQHF	TGTGCCAGTAGTATCGGACAGCCGAATCAGCCCCAGCATTTT
14	TRBD1	TRBV2	TRBJ1-1	NA	CASSVQGEWTEAFF	TGTGCCAGCAGTGTCCAGGGGGAATGGACTGAAGCTTTCTTT
13	NA	TRBV11-2	TRBJ1-5	NA	CASSLGVDQPQHF	TGTGCCAGCAGCTTGGGGGTGGATCAGCCCCAGCATTTT
15	NA	TRBV9	TRBJ2-3	NA	CASSPYGGSTDTQYF	TGTGCCAGCAGCCCTTATGGCGGGAGCACAGATACGCAGTATTTT
15	NA	TRBV7-2	TRBJ2-3	few	CASSVTGLRSDTQYF	TGTGCCAGCAGTGTTACAGGGTTAAGATCAGATACGCAGTATTTT
15	NA	TRBV10-3	TRBJ2-5	NA	CATGRGQGIGETQYF	TGTGCCACCGGGAGGGGACAGGGTATAGGAGAGACCCAGTACTTC
15	TRBD1	TRBV25-1	TRBJ2-1	once	CASSKTGSDYNEQFF	TGTGCCAGCAGTAAGACAGGGTCGGACTACAATGAGCAGTTCTTC
16	NA	TRBV7-8	TRBJ2-2	NA	CASSLAEGANTGELFF	TGTGCCAGCAGCTTAGCGGAGGGGGCGAACACCGGGGAGCTGTTTTTT
14	TRBD1	TRBV29-1	TRBJ1-4	NA	CSVDRGLTNEKLFF	TGCAGCGTTGACAGGGGGCTTACTAATGAAAAACTGTTTTTT
12	TRBD1	TRBV4-3	TRBJ2-3	NA	CASSTQGDTQYF	TGCGCCAGCAGCACACAGGGGGATACGCAGTATTTT
14	TRBD1	TRBV5-4	TRBJ2-7	NA	CASSAGTGIYEQYF	TGTGCCAGCAGCGCCGGGACAGGTATCTACGAGCAGTACTTC
15	TRBD2	TRBV2	TRBJ2-7	NA	CASSGASGYSYEQYF	TGTGCCAGCAGTGGGGCTAGCGGATACTCCTACGAGCAGTACTTC
15	TRBD2	TRBV5-3	TRBJ2-1	NA	CARSLVGGGYNEQFF	TGTGCCAGAAGCTTGGTGGGCGGGGGATACAATGAGCAGTTCTTC
14	NA	TRBV19	TRBJ1-1	NA	CASSAWTANTEAFF	TGTGCCAGTAGTGCTTGGACAGCCAACACTGAAGCTTTCTTT
15	TRBD1	TRBV11-2	TRBJ2-7	NA	CASSPRSRGLHEQYF	TGTGCCAGCAGCCCCCGGTCCAGGGGGCTACACGAGCAGTACTTC